This entry lists 9 T cell receptor beta chains sequenced from one sample in a study of shared T cell receptors in the human thymus. Profiled with immunoSEQ multiplex PCR; TCRdb holds only in-frame clones, not every one. Of about 660,000 clones detected, roughly 90% appear once; the ten largest clones hold 0.01%. The same sample was also studied in work on human thymus T cells.

Sequencing was done on a sample of thymocytes. These receptors all come from a boy in the first two years of life with a congenital heart defect.

The V call is TRBV7-9, the J call TRBJ1-4; 9 nucleotides agree with TRBD1. Germline-derived CDR1 and CDR2 are SEHNR and FQNEAQ (reference sequence). The CDR3 loop spans 16 amino acids. Trimming removed 0 bases from V and 7 bases from J; junction bases left unmatched: 6. CDR3 bases: TGTGCCAGCAGCTTAGCGGGACAGGGAGTCGGTGAAAAACTGTTTTTT. Protein sequence: CASSLAGQGVGEKLFF.

The chain couples TRBV7-3 to TRBJ1-1, with 9 bases identical to TRBD1. The CDR3 consists of 15 residues. Germline V gene sequence: CDR1 SGHTA, CDR2 FQGTGA. V shed 3 bases and J 2 bases; nucleotides not matched to a gene: 4. This CDR3 is CASSFRDRVNTEAFF. The CDR3 DNA is TGTGCCAGCAGCTTTCGGGACAGGGTCAACACTGAAGCTTTCTTT.

The rearrangement uses TRBV9 and TRBJ2-1; 9 bases are shared with TRBD2. Germline V gene data show CDR1 as SGDLS and CDR2 as YYNGEE. The CDR3 consists of 22 residues. Losses at the gene ends were 8 bases for V and 0 bases for J; bases not matched to a gene: 27. This CDR3 is CASSTGTWGLAGRWGSYNEQFF. Written as DNA, the CDR3 is TGTGCCAGTTCCACCGGGACATGGGGGCTAGCGGGGCGTTGGGGCTCCTACAATGAGCAGTTCTTC.

The chain links TRBV11-2 to TRBJ2-2; 7 bases line up with TRBD2. Trimming removed 5 bases from V and 5 bases from J; junction bases left unmatched: 11. Germline CDR1 is SGHAT and CDR2 is FQNNGV. There are 16 residues in the CDR3. The CDR3 nucleotides are TGTGCCAGCAGCATACTAGCGTCCCGAAGGACCGGGGAGCTGTTTTTT. Protein: CASSILASRRTGELFF.

This clone appeared a few times. The chain has TRBV4-1 and TRBJ2-7, with 13 bases fitting TRBD2. In germline, CDR1 is MGHRA, CDR2 YSYEKL. The CDR3 sequence is 15 residues long. Trimming at V came to 5 bases and at J to 2 bases, leaving 3 bases not matched to a gene. This CDR3 is CASSAGTSGTYEQYF. The CDR3 bases are TGCGCCAGCAGCGCCGGGACTAGCGGGACCTACGAGCAGTACTTC.

This clone appeared a single time. The V gene is TRBV15, the J gene TRBJ2-7, with TRBD2 matching over 14 bases. The CDR3 length is 16 residues. Germline-derived CDR1 and CDR2 are LNHNV and YYDKDF (reference sequence). Trimming took 2 bases from V and 2 from J; bases not matched to a gene: 2. CDR3 amino acids: CATSRSTSGRAYEQYF. As DNA, the CDR3 is TGTGCCACCAGCAGATCGACTAGCGGGAGGGCCTACGAGCAGTACTTC.

V usage is TRBV27 and J usage is TRBJ2-7; 9 positions match TRBD1. Germline trimming cut 5 bases from V and 5 bases from J; bases unmatched to any gene: 10. The CDR3 runs 15 residues. Germline values: CDR1 MNHEY, CDR2 SMNVEV (reference sequence). The DNA of the CDR3 is TGTGCCAGCAGTGTCCACGGGACAGGGCTCCACGAGCAGTACTTC. Translated, it gives CASSVHGTGLHEQYF.

The chain uses TRBV7-2 and TRBJ2-1; 8 bases are a match to TRBD2. The CDR3 runs to 15 residues. With 0 bases clipped from V and 4 bases from J, the junction kept 2 bases outside the gene matches. Germline V gives CDR1 SGHTA, CDR2 FQGNSA. CDR3: CASSLALAEYNEQFF. In DNA form, the CDR3 reads TGTGCCAGCAGCTTAGCACTAGCGGAATACAATGAGCAGTTCTTC.

This chain uses TRBV27 with TRBJ1-1; 7 nucleotides agree with TRBD1. The trim removed 2 bases at V and 7 bases at J, leaving 10 bases unmatched. CDR3 length: 15 amino acids. Germline V gene lookup returns CDR1 MNHEY and CDR2 SMNVEV (reference sequence). For the CDR3, the DNA is TGTGCCAGCAGTTTAGGCCCCCCAGGGGGGAGTGAAGCTTTCTTT. It yields the protein CASSLGPPGGSEAFF.